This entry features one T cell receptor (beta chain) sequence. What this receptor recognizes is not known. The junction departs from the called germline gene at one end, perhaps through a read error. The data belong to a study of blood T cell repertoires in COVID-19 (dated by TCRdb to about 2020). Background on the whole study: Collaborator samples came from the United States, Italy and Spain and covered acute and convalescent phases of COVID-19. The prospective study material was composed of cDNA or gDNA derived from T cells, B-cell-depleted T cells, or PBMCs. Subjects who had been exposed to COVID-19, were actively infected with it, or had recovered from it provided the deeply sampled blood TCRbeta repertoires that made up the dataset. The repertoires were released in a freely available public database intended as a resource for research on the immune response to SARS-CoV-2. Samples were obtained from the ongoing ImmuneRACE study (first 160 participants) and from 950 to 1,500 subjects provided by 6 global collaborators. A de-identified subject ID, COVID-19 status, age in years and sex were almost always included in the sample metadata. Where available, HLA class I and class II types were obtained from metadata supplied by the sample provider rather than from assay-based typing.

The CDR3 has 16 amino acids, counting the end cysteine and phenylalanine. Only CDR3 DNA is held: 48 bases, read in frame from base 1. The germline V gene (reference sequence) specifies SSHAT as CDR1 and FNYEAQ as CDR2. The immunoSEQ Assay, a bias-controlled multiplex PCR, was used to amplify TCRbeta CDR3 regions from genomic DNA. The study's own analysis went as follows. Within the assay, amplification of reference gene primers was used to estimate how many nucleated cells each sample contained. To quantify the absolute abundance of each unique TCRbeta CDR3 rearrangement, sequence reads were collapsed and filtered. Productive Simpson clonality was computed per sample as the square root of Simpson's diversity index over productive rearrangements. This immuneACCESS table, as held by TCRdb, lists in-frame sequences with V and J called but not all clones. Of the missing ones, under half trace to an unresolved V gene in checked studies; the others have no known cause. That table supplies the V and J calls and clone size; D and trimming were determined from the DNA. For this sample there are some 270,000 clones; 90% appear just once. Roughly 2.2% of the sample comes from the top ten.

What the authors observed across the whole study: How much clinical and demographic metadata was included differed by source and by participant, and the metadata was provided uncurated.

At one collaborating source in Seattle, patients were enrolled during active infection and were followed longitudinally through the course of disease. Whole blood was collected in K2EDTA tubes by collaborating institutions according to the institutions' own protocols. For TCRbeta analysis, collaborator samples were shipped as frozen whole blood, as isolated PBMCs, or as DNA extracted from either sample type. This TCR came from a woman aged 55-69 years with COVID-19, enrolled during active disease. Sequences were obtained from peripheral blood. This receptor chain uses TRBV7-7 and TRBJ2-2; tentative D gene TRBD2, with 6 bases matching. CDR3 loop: CASSLVGGTNTGELFF. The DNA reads TGTGCTAGCAGCTTAGTCGGGGGAACGAACACCGGGGAGCTGTTTTTT.